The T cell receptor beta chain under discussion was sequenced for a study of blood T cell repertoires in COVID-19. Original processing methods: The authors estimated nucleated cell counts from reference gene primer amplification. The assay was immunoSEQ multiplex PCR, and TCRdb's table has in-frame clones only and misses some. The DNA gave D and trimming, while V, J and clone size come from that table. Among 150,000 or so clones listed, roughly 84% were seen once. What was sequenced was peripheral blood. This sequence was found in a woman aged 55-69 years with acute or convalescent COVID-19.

CDR3 sequence reads: CASMRDRGNSPLHF. Written as DNA, the CDR3 is TGTGCCAGCATGAGGGACAGGGGTAATTCACCCCTCCACTTT. The V gene is TRBV6-5, the J gene TRBJ1-6; 10 bases fit TRBD1. Per the germline V gene, CDR1 is MNHEY and CDR2 is SVGAGI. The CDR3 is 14 amino acids. The J segment lost 6 bases and the V segment lost 7 bases, leaving 3 bases of the junction unmatched.